This TCR beta chain stems from a study of cytomegalovirus exposure and HLA in healthy donors. Assay used: immunoSEQ multiplex PCR; TCRdb lists only in-frame clones, some missing. The sample contains 110,000 or so clones, approximately 94% of which appear only once. This clone was seen a single time. Its antigen is not known. Study-level points and caveats: The TCR clusters that emerged in the first cohort tended, a later analysis found, to co-occur in the approximately 130 validation repertoires.

The V gene's germline CDR1 is KGHSH and CDR2 LQKENI. This CDR3 has 14 amino acids. V lost 3 bases to trimming and J lost 4 bases; unmatched junction nucleotides: 2. The TCR was taken from a woman between 18 and 29 years old in good health and CMV-seronegative. The sample consisted of PBMCs. The chain combines TRBV18 with TRBJ2-5, with 10 bases that match TRBD1. The CDR3 reads CASSPTGGGETQYF. CDR3 nucleotide sequence: TGTGCCAGCTCACCGACAGGGGGCGGAGAGACCCAGTACTTC.